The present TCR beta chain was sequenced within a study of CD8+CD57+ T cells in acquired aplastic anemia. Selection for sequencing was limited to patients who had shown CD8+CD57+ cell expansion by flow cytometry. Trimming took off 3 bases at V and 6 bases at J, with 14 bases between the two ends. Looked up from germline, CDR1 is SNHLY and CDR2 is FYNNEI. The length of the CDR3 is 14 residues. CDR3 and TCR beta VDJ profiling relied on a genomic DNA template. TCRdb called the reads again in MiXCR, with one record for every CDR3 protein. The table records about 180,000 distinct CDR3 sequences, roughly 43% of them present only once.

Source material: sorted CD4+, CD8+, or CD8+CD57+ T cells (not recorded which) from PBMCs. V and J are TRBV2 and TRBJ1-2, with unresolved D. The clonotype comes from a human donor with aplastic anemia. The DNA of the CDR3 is TGTGCCAGCAGTGAGGAGTCAGGCTTCGATGGCTACACCTTC. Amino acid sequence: CASSEESGFDGYTF.